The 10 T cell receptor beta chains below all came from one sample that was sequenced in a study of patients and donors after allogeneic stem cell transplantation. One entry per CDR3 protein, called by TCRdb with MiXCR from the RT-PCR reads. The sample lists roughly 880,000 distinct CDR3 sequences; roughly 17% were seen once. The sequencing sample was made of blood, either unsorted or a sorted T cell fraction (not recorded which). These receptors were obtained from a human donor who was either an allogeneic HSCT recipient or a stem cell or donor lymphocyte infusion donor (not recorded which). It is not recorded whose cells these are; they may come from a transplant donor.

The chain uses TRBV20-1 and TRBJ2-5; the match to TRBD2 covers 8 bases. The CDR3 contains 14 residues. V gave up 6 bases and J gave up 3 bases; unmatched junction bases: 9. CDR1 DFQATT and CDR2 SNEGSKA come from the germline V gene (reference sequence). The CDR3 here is CSATDSGAEETQYF. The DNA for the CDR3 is TGCAGTGCCACCGATAGCGGGGCGGAAGAGACCCAGTACTTC.

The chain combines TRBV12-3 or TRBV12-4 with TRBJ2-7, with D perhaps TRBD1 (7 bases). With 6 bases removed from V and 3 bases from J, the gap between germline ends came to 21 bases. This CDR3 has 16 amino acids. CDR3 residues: CASSLRRTGGDYEQYF. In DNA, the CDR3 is TGTGCCAGCAGCCTAAGACGGACAGGAGGGGACTACGAGCAGTACTTC.

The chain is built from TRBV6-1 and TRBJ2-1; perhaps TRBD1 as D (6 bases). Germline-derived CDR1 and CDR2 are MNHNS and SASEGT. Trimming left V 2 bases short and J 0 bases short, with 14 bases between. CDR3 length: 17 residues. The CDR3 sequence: CASSEWGPLSSYNEQFF. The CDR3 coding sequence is TGTGCCAGCAGTGAATGGGGGCCCCTGAGCTCCTACAATGAGCAGTTCTTC.

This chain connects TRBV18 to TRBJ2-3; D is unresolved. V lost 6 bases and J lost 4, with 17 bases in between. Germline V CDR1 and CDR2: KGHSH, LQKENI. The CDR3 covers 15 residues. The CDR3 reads CASSPNSLGSDTQYF. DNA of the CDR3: TGTGCCAGCTCCCCCAACAGCCTCGGGTCAGATACGCAGTATTTT.

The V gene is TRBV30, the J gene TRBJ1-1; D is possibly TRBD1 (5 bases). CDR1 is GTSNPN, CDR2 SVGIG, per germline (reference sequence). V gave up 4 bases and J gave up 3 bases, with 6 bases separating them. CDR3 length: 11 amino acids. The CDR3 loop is CAWTGDTEAFF. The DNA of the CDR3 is TGTGCCTGGACGGGGGACACTGAAGCTTTCTTT.

Written as DNA, the CDR3 is TGTGCCAGCAGTTACGCCGGGACAGGGTTCAGCACCGGGGAGCTGTTTTTT. It is translated as CASSYAGTGFSTGELFF. The chain carries TRBV6-5 and TRBJ2-2; TRBD1 matches 9 bases. Looked up from germline, CDR1 is MNHEY and CDR2 is SVGAGI. With 2 bases clipped from V and 4 bases from J, the junction kept 8 bases outside the gene matches. This CDR3 spans 17 amino acids.

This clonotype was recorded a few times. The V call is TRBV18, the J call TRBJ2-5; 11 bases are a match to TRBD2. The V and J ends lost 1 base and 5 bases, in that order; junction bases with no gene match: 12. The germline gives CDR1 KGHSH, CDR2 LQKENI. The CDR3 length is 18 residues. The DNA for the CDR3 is TGTGCCAGCTCACCACTTCCACGCCTAGCGGGGGGAATGGAGACCCAGTACTTC. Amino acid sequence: CASSPLPRLAGGMETQYF.

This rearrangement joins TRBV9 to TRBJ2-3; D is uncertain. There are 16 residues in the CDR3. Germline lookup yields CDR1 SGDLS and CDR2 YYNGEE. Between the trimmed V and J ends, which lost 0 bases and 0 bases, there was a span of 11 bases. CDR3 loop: CASSVDNTQSTDTQYF. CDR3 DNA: TGTGCCAGCAGCGTAGACAATACACAGAGCACAGATACGCAGTATTTT.

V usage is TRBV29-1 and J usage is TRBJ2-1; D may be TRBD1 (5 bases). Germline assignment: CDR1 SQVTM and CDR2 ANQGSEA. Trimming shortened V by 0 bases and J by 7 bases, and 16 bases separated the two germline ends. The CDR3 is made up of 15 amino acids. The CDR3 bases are TGCAGCGTTGAAGATCGGAAGCGTTCAGGGAATGAGCAGTTCTTC. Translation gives CSVEDRKRSGNEQFF.

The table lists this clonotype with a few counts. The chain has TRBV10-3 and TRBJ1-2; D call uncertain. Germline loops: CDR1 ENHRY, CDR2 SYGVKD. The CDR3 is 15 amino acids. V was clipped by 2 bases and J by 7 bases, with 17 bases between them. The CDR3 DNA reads TGTGCCATCAGTGAGACCACAAGGGTAGGGAGTGGCTACACCTTC. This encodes CAISETTRVGSGYTF.